These 15 T cell receptor beta chains share one sample of origin, sequenced in a study of identical twins. TCRdb reanalysed the 5' RACE reads using MiXCR and keeps one entry per CDR3 protein. The sample records about 1.7 million distinct CDR3 sequences, less than 35% being singletons. The material sequenced was cord blood. The receptors were sampled from a newborn girl in good health.

This chain joins TRBV7-2 and TRBJ2-7, with a weak D call TRBD1 (6 bases). Germline V gene sequence: CDR1 SGHTA, CDR2 FQGNSA. The CDR3 contains 16 residues. V shed 4 bases and J shed 5 bases, with 21 bases lying between them. This CDR3 reads CASSSTILIQGNEQYF. The CDR3 DNA sequence: TGTGCCAGCAGCTCCACCATTTTAATACAGGGAAACGAGCAGTACTTC.

The chain carries TRBV20-1 and TRBJ2-2; D might be TRBD1 or TRBD2, each matching 7 bases. Germline CDR1 is DFQATT and CDR2 is SNEGSKA (reference sequence). The length of the CDR3 is 11 residues. The DNA of the CDR3 is TGCAGCAGCGGGGACAGCGGGGAGCTGTTTTTT. It specifies CSSGDSGELFF.

This clonotype was counted only a few times. This chain links TRBV10-3 with TRBJ1-2; D unresolved. Germline CDR1 reads ENHRY; CDR2 reads SYGVKD. V was clipped by 4 bases and J by 2 bases, with 8 bases between them. The CDR3 is 13 amino acids. Here the CDR3 DNA reads TGTGCCATCAGTGGCGATGAGAACTATGGCTACACCTTC. Protein product: CAISGDENYGYTF.

This clonotype was picked up a small number of times. A read error may produce the germline difference seen at one junction end. Here the CDR3 reads CASSPLGTSGRYNEQFF. Written as DNA, the CDR3 is TGTGCTAGCAGCCCCCTGGGGACTAGCGGGAGGTATAATGAGCAGTTCTTC. The J gene is TRBJ2-1, the V gene TRBV7-7; TRBD2 matches at 15 bases. Germline V CDR1 and CDR2: SSHAT, FNYEAQ (reference sequence). The CDR3 spans 17 residues.

V usage is TRBV20-1 and J usage is TRBJ1-1, with 8 bases matching TRBD1. The CDR3 spans 15 residues. The V gene's germline CDR1 is DFQATT and CDR2 SNEGSKA (reference sequence). V was pared by 0 bases and J by 10 bases, with 13 bases of the junction left unmatched. The CDR3 coding sequence is TGCAGTGCTAGAGATCGCGTGACAGGGGATTCTGGAGCTTTCTTT. This translates into CSARDRVTGDSGAFF.

The chain links TRBV20-1 to TRBJ2-3; 12 bases align to TRBD2. Germline CDR1 reads DFQATT; CDR2 reads SNEGSKA (reference sequence). V shed 5 bases and J 6 bases; nucleotides not matched to a gene: 6. The CDR3 has 14 amino acids. CDR3 bases: TGCAGTGCTGCCCTAGCGGGGGGGTGGGATACGCAGTATTTT. This translates into CSAALAGGWDTQYF.

J is TRBJ2-7 and V is TRBV14; D may match TRBD1 or TRBD2 (6 bases each). The germline V and J ends were trimmed by 3 bases and 4 bases, with 13 bases remaining between them. This CDR3 spans 14 amino acids. The germline gives CDR1 SGHDN, CDR2 FVKESK. CDR3 sequence (DNA): TGTGCCAGCAGCCAGGTTCGGGGGCTGTACGAGCAGTACTTC. Translation gives CASSQVRGLYEQYF.

This clonotype was detected a few times. The gene calls are TRBV2 and TRBJ1-2, with a possible D match to TRBD1 (6 bases). V was cut by 4 bases and J by 5 bases, with 14 bases left in between. The CDR3 contains 14 residues. Germline V gene data show CDR1 as SNHLY and CDR2 as FYNNEI. The CDR3 nucleotides are TGTGCCAGCAGTGTAAGACAGGAGCCTTATGGCTACACCTTC. Its translation is CASSVRQEPYGYTF.

In this sample, this clonotype turned up many times. This rearrangement joins TRBV11-2 to TRBJ2-5; 7 bases align to TRBD2. J lost 5 bases, V lost 4 bases, and 4 bases had no gene match. CDR3 size: 13 residues. Germline assignment: CDR1 SGHAT and CDR2 FQNNGV. The CDR3 DNA reads as TGTGCCAGCAGCTACGGGACTACGGAGACCCAGTACTTC. It encodes CASSYGTTETQYF.

Concerning this clonotype itself: This may come from a read error, since a much larger clone is one base off. This chain links TRBV24-1 with TRBJ2-7; TRBD1 might be the D (6 bases). Between the trimmed V and J ends, which lost 3 bases and 10 bases, there was a span of 24 bases. Looked up from germline, CDR1 is KGHDR and CDR2 is SFDVKD. This CDR3 is 16 amino acids long. For the CDR3, the DNA is TGTGCCACCAGTGATCCCACTGACAGGTCACAAGAGTCCCAGTACTTC. The encoded protein is CATSDPTDRSQESQYF.

A word on this clonotype: The DNA is left out, because the CDR3 cannot be placed on it with certainty; the CDR3 is given as TCRdb lists it. The gene calls are TRBV2 and TRBJ2-6; the table calls TRBD1, which could not be checked here. The CDR3 region is 24 residues in length, termini included. CDR1 SNHLY and CDR2 FYNNEI come from the germline V gene. The CDR3 reads CASSEDFSGSTEAFFGQGTNVLTF.

The genes are TRBV20-1 and TRBJ1-4, with 7 bases that match TRBD1. Germline V lookup: CDR1 DFQATT, CDR2 SNEGSKA (reference sequence). This CDR3 has 15 residues. The J segment lost 1 base and the V segment lost 3 bases, leaving 5 bases of the junction unmatched. The CDR3 sequence is CSASSHRGTNEKLFF. CDR3 coding DNA: TGCAGTGCTAGCTCGCACAGGGGAACTAATGAAAAACTGTTTTTT.

This clonotype was counted only a few times. V and J are TRBV4-1 and TRBJ2-3, with 14 bases fitting TRBD2. The ends lost 0 bases at V and 8 bases at J; junction bases unmatched: 4. This CDR3 has 16 residues. Per the germline V gene, CDR1 is MGHRA and CDR2 is YSYEKL. CDR3 bases: TGCGCCAGCAGCCAAGACAGACTAGCGGGGGGGACTACGCAGTATTTT. It is translated as CASSQDRLAGGTTQYF.

As concerns this clonotype: Possible read error: a much larger clone is one base away. The rearrangement uses TRBV5-1 and TRBJ1-2, with a possible D match to TRBD1 (5 bases). CDR1 SGHRS and CDR2 YFSETQ come from the germline V gene. The CDR3 extends over 14 amino acids. CDR3 sequence (DNA): TGCGCCAGCATCTTGGGCGACAGTACATATGGCTACACCTTC. This encodes CASILGDSTYGYTF.

This chain uses TRBV28 with TRBJ2-3; 14 nucleotides agree with TRBD2. Germline lookup yields CDR1 MDHEN and CDR2 SYDVKM. This CDR3 contains 21 residues. J was trimmed by 3 bases and V by 6 bases; bases with no gene match: 20. The DNA for the CDR3 is TGTGCCAGCAGGACTACAATTTCCGGGACTAGCGGGAGACCGTTGACAGATACGCAGTATTTT. The encoded protein is CASRTTISGTSGRPLTDTQYF. The full variable domain, with the rest looked up from reference TRBV28 and TRBJ2-3, is DVKVTQSSRYLVKRTGEKVFLECVQDMDHENMFWYRQDPGLGLRLIYFSYDVKMKEKGDIPEGYSVSREKKERFSLILESASTNQTSMYLCASRTTISGTSGRPLTDTQYFGPGTRLTVL.